The T cell receptor (beta chain) described here comes from a study of Graves' ophthalmopathy and Graves' hyperthyroidism. Amplifying from RNA transcripts, the study obtained TCR beta CDR3 regions. RT-PCR in the first round used HTBI primers; a second-round multiplex PCR followed. TCRdb re-called the multiplex PCR reads through MiXCR, storing one row per CDR3 protein. The data show about 550,000 distinct CDR3 sequences, roughly 40% seen once. Study-wide results and caveats: The blood repertoire also included most expanded thyroid clonotypes above 0.001 frequency. Sensitivity of approximately 88% and specificity of around 76% were achieved when a 13-signature model separated ophthalmopathy from stable hyperthyroidism.

As for this clonotype: Its antigen is currently unknown.

Sequencing used peripheral blood or thyroid tissue (not recorded which). This TCR was sampled from an adult man with Graves' hyperthyroidism.

CDR3 sequence reads: CATSSPWPPRGQAYEQYF. Here the CDR3 DNA reads TGTGCCACCAGCAGCCCTTGGCCACCTAGGGGACAGGCCTACGAGCAGTACTTC. The rearrangement joins TRBV15 to TRBJ2-7; 8 nucleotides align to TRBD1. The V gene end was trimmed by 3 bases and the J gene end by 2 bases; junction bases not matched to a gene: 15. This CDR3 comprises 18 residues. Germline lookup yields CDR1 LNHNV and CDR2 YYDKDF (reference sequence).